This T cell receptor (beta chain) appears in the sequencing data of a study of T-cell memory formation after mild COVID-19. Whole-study results and caveats: Cross-reactive memory seemingly joined, as some responding clones were found in pre-infection memory.

The CDR3 is 14 amino acids. Trimming took off 6 bases at V and 4 bases at J, with 15 bases between the two ends. Germline-derived CDR1 and CDR2 are ENHRY and SYGVKD. TCRdb redid the calling of the 5' RACE reads with MiXCR, one entry per CDR3 protein. The sample contains approximately 260,000 distinct CDR3 sequences, 16% of which appear only once. As concerns this clonotype: What it binds is unknown.

This sequence originates from a man aged 18 to 29 who had mild COVID-19 (a few samples of this study predate the infection). Cell type and time point are not known. The chain employs TRBV10-3 and TRBJ2-5, with D uncertain. The sample comprised PBMCs or a T cell subset sorted from them (not recorded which). The CDR3 spells CAISETARGETQYF. In DNA form, the CDR3 reads TGTGCCATCAGCGAAACCGCTAGAGGAGAGACCCAGTACTTC.